This T cell receptor (beta chain) was identified in a study of blood T cells in healthy people across ages. Study-wide results and caveats: The unknown donor CMV status may have confounded expanded clonotype changes. Naive T cell percentage showed a strong correlation with the diversity of TCR beta. Naive CD4+ cells and diversity were both higher in long-lived donors than in aged donors.

This CDR3 region has 14 residues. Germline V gene lookup returns CDR1 ENHRY and CDR2 SYGVKD. Trimming removed 4 bases at V and 0 bases at J, with 7 bases between. Primed by a sample-barcoded 5' primer and a J-beta primer mix, a second PCR proceeded for 7 to 11 cycles. Every sample returned 3 million or more CDR3-containing paired-end reads. One entry per CDR3 protein, called by TCRdb with MiXCR from the 5' RACE reads. The sample has about 1.5 million distinct CDR3 sequences; 42% are singletons. A remark on this clonotype: Its cognate antigen is unknown.

What was sequenced was blood. The V and J genes are TRBV10-3 and TRBJ1-5; perhaps TRBD1 as D (6 bases). The sequence was obtained from a woman in her late teens or twenties in good health. CDR3 DNA: TGTGCCATCAGTGTGGGGGCTAGCAATCAGCCCCAGCATTTT. It yields the protein CAISVGASNQPQHF.